The rows below give T cell receptor beta chains drawn from one sample of a study of blood T cell repertoires in COVID-19. The data were produced by immunoSEQ multiplex PCR, yet TCRdb's version contains in-frame clones alone and is incomplete. Among 140,000 to 150,000 clones, 84% were seen once, and the ten largest hold around 5.4%. Sequencing was carried out using PBMCs or T cells enriched from blood (not recorded which). The receptor set was obtained from a woman aged 45-60 years who had been exposed to COVID-19. The CDR3 runs from the conserved cysteine through the conserved F or W. Each record gives: J gene, D gene, clone size, V gene, CDR3 protein, CDR3 DNA. D genes are given only for firm matches. Part of the rows lack a size; the others show once, few, many or a class for expanded clones.

j_gene: TRBJ1-1; d_gene: TRBD1; abundance: .; v_gene: TRBV10-3; CDR3aa: CAISGQGRGEAFF; CDR3nt: TGTGCCATCAGTGGACAGGGGAGGGGTGAAGCTTTCTTT
j_gene: TRBJ1-4; d_gene: TRBD1; abundance: .; v_gene: TRBV4-3; CDR3aa: CASSQGDRGVDEKLFF; CDR3nt: TGCGCCAGCAGCCAAGGAGACAGGGGGGTAGATGAAAAACTGTTTTTT
j_gene: TRBJ2-7; d_gene: .; abundance: .; v_gene: TRBV5-1; CDR3aa: CASRGDYEQYF; CDR3nt: TGCGCCAGCAGGGGCGACTACGAGCAGTACTTC
j_gene: TRBJ2-2; d_gene: .; abundance: .; v_gene: TRBV27; CDR3aa: CASSSGAGELFF; CDR3nt: TGTGCCAGCAGCTCAGGGGCCGGGGAGCTGTTTTTT
j_gene: TRBJ2-7; d_gene: .; abundance: .; v_gene: TRBV27; CDR3aa: CASSLNSIPGEQYF; CDR3nt: TGTGCCAGCAGTTTAAACTCGATCCCGGGGGAGCAGTACTTC
j_gene: TRBJ2-7; d_gene: .; abundance: .; v_gene: TRBV19; CDR3aa: CASSIGGRGAYEQYF; CDR3nt: TGTGCCAGTAGTATAGGCGGCAGGGGGGCCTACGAGCAGTACTTC
j_gene: TRBJ2-7; d_gene: TRBD2; abundance: .; v_gene: TRBV3-1/TRBV3-2; CDR3aa: CASSQDLAGGTYEQYF; CDR3nt: TGTGCCAGCAGCCAAGATTTGGCGGGAGGTACCTACGAGCAGTACTTC
j_gene: TRBJ1-6; d_gene: .; abundance: .; v_gene: TRBV6-5; CDR3aa: CATRRSSGLYSPLHF; CDR3nt: TGTGCCACCAGGAGGTCCAGCGGCTTGTATTCACCCCTCCACTTT
j_gene: TRBJ1-1; d_gene: .; abundance: .; v_gene: TRBV7-6; CDR3aa: CASSLLRSSTEAFF; CDR3nt: TGTGCCAGCAGCTTGTTGCGTAGTAGCACTGAAGCTTTCTTT
j_gene: TRBJ2-7; d_gene: .; abundance: .; v_gene: TRBV7-2; CDR3aa: CASSLAGLETYEQYF; CDR3nt: TGTGCCAGCAGCTTAGCGGGACTGGAAACCTACGAGCAGTACTTC
j_gene: TRBJ1-5; d_gene: .; abundance: .; v_gene: TRBV6-1; CDR3aa: CASSEQGFNQPQHF; CDR3nt: TGTGCCAGCAGTGAACAGGGGTTCAATCAGCCCCAGCATTTT
j_gene: TRBJ1-5; d_gene: .; abundance: once; v_gene: TRBV7-2; CDR3aa: CASSLRGNQPQHF; CDR3nt: TGTGCCAGCAGCTTGAGGGGGAATCAGCCCCAGCATTTT
j_gene: TRBJ2-7; d_gene: TRBD2; abundance: .; v_gene: TRBV7-2; CDR3aa: CASSLRGGRANEQYF; CDR3nt: TGTGCCAGCAGCTTACGCGGCGGGAGGGCCAACGAGCAGTACTTC
j_gene: TRBJ2-1; d_gene: TRBD2; abundance: .; v_gene: TRBV29-1; CDR3aa: CSVGVGGRAGEQFF; CDR3nt: TGCAGCGTGGGGGTCGGAGGGAGGGCCGGTGAGCAGTTCTTC
j_gene: TRBJ2-1; d_gene: TRBD1; abundance: .; v_gene: TRBV29-1; CDR3aa: CSVVGDRGLYEQFF; CDR3nt: TGCAGCGTTGTAGGGGACAGGGGGTTATATGAGCAGTTCTTC
j_gene: TRBJ2-7; d_gene: TRBD2; abundance: .; v_gene: TRBV12-5; CDR3aa: CASGSRVAGGSEQYF; CDR3nt: TGTGCTAGTGGTTCTCGAGTAGCGGGGGGTAGTGAGCAGTACTTC
j_gene: TRBJ2-3; d_gene: TRBD2; abundance: .; v_gene: TRBV7-3; CDR3aa: CASSPRGSGGGGGQYTQYF; CDR3nt: TGTGCCAGCAGCCCCCGAGGTAGCGGGGGGGGAGGAGGTCAATATACGCAGTATTTT
j_gene: TRBJ1-2; d_gene: .; abundance: .; v_gene: TRBV5-8; CDR3aa: CASSQDPGGPYGYTF; CDR3nt: TGTGCCAGCAGCCAGGACCCTGGAGGTCCCTATGGCTACACCTTC
j_gene: TRBJ2-3; d_gene: TRBD2; abundance: .; v_gene: TRBV29-1; CDR3aa: CSAKTSGAVTDTQYF; CDR3nt: TGCAGCGCCAAGACTAGCGGGGCGGTCACAGATACGCAGTATTTT
j_gene: TRBJ1-2; d_gene: TRBD1; abundance: once; v_gene: TRBV28; CDR3aa: CASSPTGANYGYTF; CDR3nt: TGTGCCAGCAGTCCCACAGGGGCTAACTATGGCTACACCTTC
j_gene: TRBJ1-1; d_gene: .; abundance: .; v_gene: TRBV12-3/TRBV12-4; CDR3aa: CASSLDLSTEAFF; CDR3nt: TGTGCCAGCAGTCTTGACTTGAGCACTGAAGCTTTCTTT
j_gene: TRBJ2-1; d_gene: TRBD1; abundance: .; v_gene: TRBV7-9; CDR3aa: CASRPPGTGGGEQFF; CDR3nt: TGTGCCAGCAGACCGCCCGGGACAGGGGGAGGAGAGCAGTTCTTC
j_gene: TRBJ1-2; d_gene: .; abundance: .; v_gene: TRBV10-3; CDR3aa: CAIRTRDQWGYTF; CDR3nt: TGTGCCATCAGGACAAGAGACCAGTGGGGCTACACCTTC
j_gene: TRBJ1-2; d_gene: .; abundance: .; v_gene: TRBV7-9; CDR3aa: CASSLVYYGYTF; CDR3nt: TGTGCCAGCAGCTTAGTCTACTATGGCTACACCTTC
j_gene: TRBJ2-4; d_gene: .; abundance: .; v_gene: TRBV7-2; CDR3aa: CASSLGSHEDIQYF; CDR3nt: TGTGCCAGCAGCTTAGGCTCGCACGAGGACATTCAGTACTTT
j_gene: TRBJ2-7; d_gene: .; abundance: few; v_gene: TRBV7-2; CDR3aa: CASSLMTGSYEQYF; CDR3nt: TGTGCCAGCAGCCTGATGACAGGTTCCTACGAGCAGTACTTC
j_gene: TRBJ1-6; d_gene: .; abundance: .; v_gene: TRBV2; CDR3aa: CASSEAREDLHF; CDR3nt: TGTGCCAGCAGTGAAGCGCGGGAGGACCTCCACTTT
j_gene: TRBJ2-1; d_gene: TRBD1; abundance: .; v_gene: TRBV5-4; CDR3aa: CASSNFPPRDRDSYNEQFF; CDR3nt: TGTGCCAGCAGCAACTTCCCGCCTCGGGACAGAGACTCCTACAATGAGCAGTTCTTC
j_gene: TRBJ2-7; d_gene: TRBD1; abundance: .; v_gene: TRBV3-1/TRBV3-2; CDR3aa: CAGSQRQGAIGEQYF; CDR3nt: TGTGCCGGCAGCCAGCGACAGGGGGCAATAGGCGAGCAGTACTTC
j_gene: TRBJ2-3; d_gene: TRBD2; abundance: once; v_gene: TRBV4-2; CDR3aa: CASSQASIAGGLTDTQYF; CDR3nt: TGTGCCAGCAGCCAAGCCTCTATAGCGGGGGGACTGACAGATACGCAGTATTTT
j_gene: TRBJ1-6; d_gene: .; abundance: .; v_gene: TRBV4-1; CDR3aa: CASSQALPNSPLHF; CDR3nt: TGCGCCAGCAGCCAAGCACTGCCAAATTCACCCCTCCACTTT
j_gene: TRBJ1-5; d_gene: .; abundance: .; v_gene: TRBV6-1; CDR3aa: CASSGILTGGGGNQPQHF; CDR3nt: TGTGCCAGCAGTGGGATACTTACCGGGGGAGGCGGCAATCAGCCCCAGCATTTT
j_gene: TRBJ2-1; d_gene: .; abundance: .; v_gene: TRBV14; CDR3aa: CASSQAPGQPNEQFF; CDR3nt: TGTGCCAGCAGCCAAGCCCCGGGTCAGCCCAATGAGCAGTTCTTC
j_gene: TRBJ1-1; d_gene: TRBD1; abundance: .; v_gene: TRBV4-1; CDR3aa: CASSQEQGSPWGTEAFF; CDR3nt: TGCGCCAGCAGCCAAGAACAGGGGTCCCCATGGGGAACTGAAGCTTTCTTT
j_gene: TRBJ1-2; d_gene: .; abundance: .; v_gene: TRBV20-1; CDR3aa: CSAIYGYTF; CDR3nt: TGCAGTGCCATCTATGGCTACACCTTC
j_gene: TRBJ1-1; d_gene: TRBD1; abundance: once; v_gene: TRBV19; CDR3aa: CASSIQGAEAFF; CDR3nt: TGTGCCAGTAGTATTCAGGGGGCTGAAGCTTTCTTT
j_gene: TRBJ1-2; d_gene: .; abundance: .; v_gene: TRBV27; CDR3aa: CASSNTGRVGNYGYTF; CDR3nt: TGTGCCAGCAGCAATACTGGGAGGGTGGGAAACTATGGCTACACCTTC
j_gene: TRBJ2-7; d_gene: TRBD2; abundance: .; v_gene: TRBV11-2; CDR3aa: CASSFSGGDYEQYF; CDR3nt: TGTGCCAGCAGCTTTAGCGGGGGGGACTACGAGCAGTACTTC
j_gene: TRBJ2-7; d_gene: TRBD2; abundance: .; v_gene: TRBV5-1; CDR3aa: CASSLTAGGTYEQYF; CDR3nt: TGCGCCAGCAGCTTAACAGCGGGGGGGACCTACGAGCAGTACTTC
j_gene: TRBJ2-5; d_gene: .; abundance: .; v_gene: TRBV5-6; CDR3aa: CASSFGPRRETQYF; CDR3nt: TGTGCCAGCAGCTTTGGGCCGCGACGGGAGACCCAGTACTTC
j_gene: TRBJ1-1; d_gene: .; abundance: few; v_gene: TRBV4-3; CDR3aa: CASSHDLGGLNTEAFF; CDR3nt: TGCGCCAGCAGCCACGACCTTGGGGGCCTGAACACTGAAGCTTTCTTT
j_gene: TRBJ1-2; d_gene: .; abundance: .; v_gene: TRBV7-9; CDR3aa: CASSLVRDNYGYTF; CDR3nt: TGTGCCAGCAGCTTAGTCCGGGATAACTATGGCTACACCTTC
j_gene: TRBJ2-7; d_gene: TRBD2; abundance: .; v_gene: TRBV29-1; CDR3aa: CSAKLAGTYEQYF; CDR3nt: TGCAGCGCTAAGTTAGCGGGAACCTACGAGCAGTACTTC
j_gene: TRBJ1-5; d_gene: TRBD1; abundance: .; v_gene: TRBV28; CDR3aa: CATLVGQGDQPQHF; CDR3nt: TGTGCCACCTTAGTGGGACAGGGGGATCAGCCCCAGCATTTT
j_gene: TRBJ1-5; d_gene: TRBD1; abundance: .; v_gene: TRBV19; CDR3aa: CASSPVQGAGNQPQHF; CDR3nt: TGTGCCAGTAGTCCCGTACAGGGGGCCGGCAATCAGCCCCAGCATTTT
j_gene: TRBJ1-1; d_gene: .; abundance: few; v_gene: TRBV29-1; CDR3aa: CSVLGGNPEAFF; CDR3nt: TGCAGCGTTCTAGGCGGGAACCCTGAAGCTTTCTTT
j_gene: TRBJ2-5; d_gene: .; abundance: .; v_gene: TRBV11-2; CDR3aa: CASSLSETQYF; CDR3nt: TGTGCCAGCAGCTTATCGGAGACCCAGTACTTC
j_gene: TRBJ2-7; d_gene: .; abundance: .; v_gene: TRBV30; CDR3aa: CAWSVRGFYEQQYF; CDR3nt: TGTGCCTGGAGTGTCCGGGGTTTCTACGAGCAGCAGTACTTC
j_gene: TRBJ2-2; d_gene: .; abundance: .; v_gene: TRBV21-1; CDR3aa: CASSGYPGLADTGELFF; CDR3nt: TGTGCCAGCAGCGGCTATCCGGGACTAGCGGACACCGGGGAGCTGTTTTTT
j_gene: TRBJ2-3; d_gene: .; abundance: .; v_gene: TRBV2; CDR3aa: CASSTRGDTQYF; CDR3nt: TGTGCCAGCAGTACGCGGGGAGATACGCAGTATTTT
j_gene: TRBJ1-4; d_gene: TRBD1; abundance: .; v_gene: TRBV7-9; CDR3aa: CASNDRGGEKLFF; CDR3nt: TGTGCCAGCAACGACAGGGGAGGAGAAAAACTGTTTTTT
j_gene: TRBJ1-2; d_gene: TRBD1; abundance: .; v_gene: TRBV27; CDR3aa: CASSLFGTGHGYTF; CDR3nt: TGTGCCAGCAGTTTATTTGGGACAGGGCATGGCTACACCTTC
j_gene: TRBJ1-5; d_gene: .; abundance: .; v_gene: TRBV6-5; CDR3aa: CASSGARQPQHF; CDR3nt: TGTGCCAGCTCAGGGGCCAGGCAGCCCCAGCATTTT